This T cell receptor beta chain was found in a study of CD8+ T cells in alopecia areata. As for the study in general: Grafts of skin from C3H/HeJ donors aged roughly 6-13 months with spontaneous alopecia went to female C3H/HeJ mice aged about 6-10 weeks.

Following extraction, RNA underwent reverse transcription to cDNA, which served as the sequencing template. The table came from immunoSEQ multiplex PCR; TCRdb's copy has only in-frame clones and leaves some out. The profile covers some 120,000 clones, none occurring a single time. This clone has just a few counts. Gene labels here are mouse ones. The read comes to an end 4 residues before the CDR3 does, leaving the germline J gene to fill in the end. J lost 2 bases, V lost 3 bases, and 7 bases had no gene match. The CDR3 sequence is 16 residues long. From germline, CDR1 is NNHDY and CDR2 SYVADS. The sequence was collected from a C3H/HeJ mouse with alopecia areata. The MHC haplotype of the strain is H2-k. Sequencing input: lesional skin. J is TRBJ2-5 and V is TRBV13-3; 9 bases align to TRBD1. The sequenced part of the CDR3 DNA is TGTGCCAGCAGTGGCCCGGGACAGGGTGGCCAAGAC. It codes for CASSGPGQGGQD. The full CDR3 protein reads CASSGPGQGGQDTQYF.